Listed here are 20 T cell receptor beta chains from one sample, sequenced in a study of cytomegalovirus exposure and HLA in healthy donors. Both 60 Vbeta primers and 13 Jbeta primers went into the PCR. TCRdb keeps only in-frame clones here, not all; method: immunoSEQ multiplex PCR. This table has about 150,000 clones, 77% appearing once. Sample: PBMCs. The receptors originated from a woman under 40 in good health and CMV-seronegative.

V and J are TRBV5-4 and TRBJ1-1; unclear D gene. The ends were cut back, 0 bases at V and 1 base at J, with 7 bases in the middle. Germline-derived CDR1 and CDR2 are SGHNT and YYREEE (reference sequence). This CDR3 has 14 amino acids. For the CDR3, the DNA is TGTGCCAGCAGCTTGGGAGGGCCGAACACTGAAGCTTTCTTT. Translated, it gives CASSLGGPNTEAFF.

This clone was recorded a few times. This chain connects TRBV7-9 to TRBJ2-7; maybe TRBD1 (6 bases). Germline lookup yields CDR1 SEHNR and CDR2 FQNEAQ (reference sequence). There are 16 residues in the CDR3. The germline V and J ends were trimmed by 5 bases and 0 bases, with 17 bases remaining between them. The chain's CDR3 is CASSLPSQGISYEQYF. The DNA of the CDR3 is TGTGCCAGCAGCCTACCGTCGCAGGGGATCTCCTACGAGCAGTACTTC.

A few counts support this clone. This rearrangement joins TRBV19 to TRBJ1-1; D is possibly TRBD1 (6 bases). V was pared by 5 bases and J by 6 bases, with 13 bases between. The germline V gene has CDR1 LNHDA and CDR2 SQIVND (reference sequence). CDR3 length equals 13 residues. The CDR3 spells CASSSGVYPEAFF. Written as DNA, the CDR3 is TGTGCCAGTAGTTCAGGGGTGTACCCTGAAGCTTTCTTT. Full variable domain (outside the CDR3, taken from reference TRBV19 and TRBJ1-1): DGGITQSPKYLFRKEGQNVTLSCEQNLNHDAMYWYRQDPGQGLRLIYYSQIVNDFQKGDIAEGYSVSREKKESFPLTVTSAQKNPTAFYLCASSSGVYPEAFFGQGTRLTVV.

The CDR3: CASGLVLAGDAGELFF. CDR3 in DNA: TGTGCTAGTGGTTTGGTACTAGCGGGGGATGCCGGGGAGCTGTTTTTT. The chain combines TRBV12-5 with TRBJ2-2, with TRBD2 matching 11 bases. Germline loops: CDR1 LGHNT, CDR2 FRNRAP. J lost 6 bases, V lost 0 bases, and 3 bases had no gene match. The CDR3 contains 16 residues.

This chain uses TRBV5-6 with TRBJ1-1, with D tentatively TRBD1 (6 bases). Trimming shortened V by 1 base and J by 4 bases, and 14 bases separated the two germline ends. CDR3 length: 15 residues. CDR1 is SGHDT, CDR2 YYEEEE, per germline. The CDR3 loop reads CASSLRGAYSTEAFF. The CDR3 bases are TGTGCCAGCAGCTTGCGGGGGGCGTATAGCACTGAAGCTTTCTTT.

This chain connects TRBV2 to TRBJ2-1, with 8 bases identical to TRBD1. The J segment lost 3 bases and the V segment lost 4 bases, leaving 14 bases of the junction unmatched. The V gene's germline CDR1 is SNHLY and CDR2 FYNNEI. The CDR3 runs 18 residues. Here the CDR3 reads CASSGALLTGEYYNEQFF. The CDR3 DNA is TGTGCCAGCAGTGGGGCCCTCCTGACAGGGGAATACTACAATGAGCAGTTCTTC.

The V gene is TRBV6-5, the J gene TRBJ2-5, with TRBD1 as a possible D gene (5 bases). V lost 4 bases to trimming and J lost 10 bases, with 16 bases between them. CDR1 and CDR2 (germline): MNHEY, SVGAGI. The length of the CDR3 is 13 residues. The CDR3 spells CASSWGRGGDQYF. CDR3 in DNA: TGTGCCAGCAGTTGGGGCCGCGGTGGGGACCAGTACTTC.

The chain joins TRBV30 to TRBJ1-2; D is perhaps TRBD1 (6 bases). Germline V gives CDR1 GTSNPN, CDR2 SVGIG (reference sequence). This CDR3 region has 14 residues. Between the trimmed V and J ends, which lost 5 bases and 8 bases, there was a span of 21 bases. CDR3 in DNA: TGTGCCTGGCATCGCCGGGGGGGCGCGGGGGGCTACACCTTC. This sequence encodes CAWHRRGGAGGYTF.

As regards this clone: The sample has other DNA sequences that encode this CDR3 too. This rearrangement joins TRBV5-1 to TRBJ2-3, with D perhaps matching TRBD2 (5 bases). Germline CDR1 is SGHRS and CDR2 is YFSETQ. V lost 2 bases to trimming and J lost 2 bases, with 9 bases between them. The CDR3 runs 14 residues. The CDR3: CASSFGLNTDTQYF. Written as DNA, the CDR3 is TGCGCCAGCAGCTTTGGACTGAACACAGATACGCAGTATTTT.

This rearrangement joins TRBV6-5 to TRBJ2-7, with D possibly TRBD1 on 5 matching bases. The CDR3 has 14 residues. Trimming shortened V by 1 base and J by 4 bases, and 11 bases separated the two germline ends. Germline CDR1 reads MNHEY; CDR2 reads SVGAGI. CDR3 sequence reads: CASSYFQGGYEQYF. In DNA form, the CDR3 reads TGTGCCAGCAGTTACTTCCAGGGTGGGTACGAGCAGTACTTC.

This chain's CDR3 is CSAEGGPLADTQYF. CDR3 nucleotide sequence: TGCAGCGCCGAAGGGGGTCCCTTGGCAGATACGCAGTATTTT. The chain uses TRBV29-1 and TRBJ2-3; a weak D match, TRBD1 (6 bases). V lost 7 bases, J lost 4 bases, and 18 bases lay in between. CDR1 is SQVTM and CDR2 is ANQGSEA in the germline V gene. The CDR3 extends over 14 amino acids.

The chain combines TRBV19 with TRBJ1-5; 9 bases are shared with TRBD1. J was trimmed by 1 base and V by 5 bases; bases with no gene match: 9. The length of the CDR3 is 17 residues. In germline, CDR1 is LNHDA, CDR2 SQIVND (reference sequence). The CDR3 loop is CASSLGQGTGSNQPQHF. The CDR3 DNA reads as TGTGCCAGTAGTCTAGGACAGGGGACGGGGAGCAATCAGCCCCAGCATTTT.

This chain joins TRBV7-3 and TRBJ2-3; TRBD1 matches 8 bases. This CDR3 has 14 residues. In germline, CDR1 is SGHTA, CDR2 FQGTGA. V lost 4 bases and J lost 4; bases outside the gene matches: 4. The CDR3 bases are TGTGCCAGCAGCTCACAGGACAGGGCAGATACGCAGTATTTT. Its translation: CASSSQDRADTQYF.

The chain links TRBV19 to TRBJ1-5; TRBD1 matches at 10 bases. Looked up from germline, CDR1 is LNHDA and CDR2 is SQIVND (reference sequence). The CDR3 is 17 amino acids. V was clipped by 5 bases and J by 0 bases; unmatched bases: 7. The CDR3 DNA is TGTGCCAGTAGTCCGACAGGGGGCATCGTTAGCAATCAGCCCCAGCATTTT. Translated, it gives CASSPTGGIVSNQPQHF.

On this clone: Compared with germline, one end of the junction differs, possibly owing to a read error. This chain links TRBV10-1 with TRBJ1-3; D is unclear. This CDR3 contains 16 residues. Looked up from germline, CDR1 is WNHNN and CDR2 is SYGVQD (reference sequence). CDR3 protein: CASSESGGYSGNTVYF. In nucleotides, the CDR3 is TGCGCCAGCAGTGAGTCAGGCGGTTACTCTGGAAACACCGTATATTTT.

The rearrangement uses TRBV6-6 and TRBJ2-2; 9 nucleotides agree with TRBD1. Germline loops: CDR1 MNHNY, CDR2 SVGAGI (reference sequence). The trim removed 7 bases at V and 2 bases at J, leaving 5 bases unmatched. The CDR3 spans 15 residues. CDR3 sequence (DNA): TGTGCCAGCACCTTGGACAGGGGTAACACCGGGGAGCTGTTTTTT. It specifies CASTLDRGNTGELFF.

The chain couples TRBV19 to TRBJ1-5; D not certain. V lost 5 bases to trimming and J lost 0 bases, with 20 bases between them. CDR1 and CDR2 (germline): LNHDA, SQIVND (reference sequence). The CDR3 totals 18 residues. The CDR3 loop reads CASSPWHAAPSSNQPQHF. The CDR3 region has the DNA TGTGCCAGTAGTCCGTGGCATGCTGCCCCTTCTAGCAATCAGCCCCAGCATTTT.

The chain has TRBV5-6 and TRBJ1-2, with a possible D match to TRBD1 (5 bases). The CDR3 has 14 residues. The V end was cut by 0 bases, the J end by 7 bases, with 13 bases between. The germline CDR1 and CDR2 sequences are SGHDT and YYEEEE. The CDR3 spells CASSLGRGDGGYTF. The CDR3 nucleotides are TGTGCCAGCAGCTTGGGTCGCGGGGACGGTGGCTACACCTTC.

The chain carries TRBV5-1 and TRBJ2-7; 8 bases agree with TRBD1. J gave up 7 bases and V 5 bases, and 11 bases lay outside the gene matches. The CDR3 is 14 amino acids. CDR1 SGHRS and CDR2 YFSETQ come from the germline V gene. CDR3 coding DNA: TGCGCCAGCAGAACCGGGACAGGCACTTTGGAGCAGTACTTC. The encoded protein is CASRTGTGTLEQYF.

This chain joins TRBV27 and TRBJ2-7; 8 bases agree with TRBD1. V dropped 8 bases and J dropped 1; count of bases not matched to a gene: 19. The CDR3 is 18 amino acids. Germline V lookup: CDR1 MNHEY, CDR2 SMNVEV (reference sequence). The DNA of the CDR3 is TGTGCCAGCCGGCCCCCCCGGTATGGGACAGGACGGTCCTACGAGCAGTACTTC. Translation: CASRPPRYGTGRSYEQYF.